The clone carrying this T cell receptor (beta chain) was seen a handful of times. Its antigen is not identified. The sample is drawn from a study of shared clonotypes between healthy human individuals. Study-wide points: Generation probabilities of non-shared clonotypes were lower (relative to those shared by all four donors).

The donors, healthy adults who were HIV-negative, had experienced no recent acute infections or vaccinations. Sequencing used immunoSEQ multiplex PCR; TCRdb keeps in-frame clones, though not all of them. The sample holds over 950,000 clones; roughly 80% are singletons and the top ten take approximately 0.95%. The germline gives CDR1 SQVTM, CDR2 ANQGSEA. The CDR3 consists of 12 residues. The sequence came from a man aged 18 to 30 in good health. Some clones in this sample may be carry-over from other donors' samples. Sequencing used memory CD4+ T cells from PBMCs. Subset meaning: CD45RA-negative fraction. The genes are TRBV29-1 and TRBJ2-5, with 9 positions matching TRBD1. The J call may be mistaken, given a closer DNA end match to TRBJ2-7. The CDR3 DNA reads as TGCAGCGTCCGGGACAGGGTCTACGAGCAGTACTTC. Translated: CSVRDRVYEQYF.